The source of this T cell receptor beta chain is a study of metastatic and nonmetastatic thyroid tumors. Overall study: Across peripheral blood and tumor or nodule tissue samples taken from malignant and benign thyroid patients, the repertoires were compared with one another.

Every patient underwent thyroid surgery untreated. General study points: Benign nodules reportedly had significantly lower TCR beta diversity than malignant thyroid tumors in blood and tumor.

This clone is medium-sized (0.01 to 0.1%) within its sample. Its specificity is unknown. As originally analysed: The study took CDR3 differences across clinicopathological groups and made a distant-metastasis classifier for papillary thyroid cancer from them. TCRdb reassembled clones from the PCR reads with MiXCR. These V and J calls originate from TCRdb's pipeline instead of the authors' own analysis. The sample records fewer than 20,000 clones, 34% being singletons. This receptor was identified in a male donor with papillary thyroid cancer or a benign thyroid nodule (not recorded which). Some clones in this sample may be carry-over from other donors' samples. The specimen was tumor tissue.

CDR3 DNA: TGTGCCAGCACCCGTGGTTCTAGCGGGTTCGAGCAGTACTTC. Amino acid sequence: CASTRGSSGFEQYF. The V gene is TRBV28, the J gene TRBJ2-7; TRBD2 agrees at 8 bases. V lost 7 bases and J lost 6; bases outside the gene matches: 11. The CDR3 is made up of 14 amino acids. Germline values: CDR1 MDHEN, CDR2 SYDVKM. Combining the CDR3 with reference TRBV28 and TRBJ2-7 gives the whole variable domain DVKVTQSSRYLVKRTGEKVFLECVQDMDHENMFWYRQDPGLGLRLIYFSYDVKMKEKGDIPEGYSVSREKKERFSLILESASTNQTSMYLCASTRGSSGFEQYFGPGTRLTVT.